Listed below are T cell receptor beta chains from one sample, sequenced in a study of high-grade serous ovarian cancer treatment subgroups. Method: immunoSEQ multiplex PCR; TCRdb's copy keeps in-frame clones and lacks some. The sample lists some 27,000 clones; under 90% were seen once. Sample: tumor tissue. The receptors derive from a human donor with high-grade serous ovarian cancer. The CDR3 runs from the conserved cysteine through the conserved F or W. A D gene is named only where the DNA matches it firmly. Clone size is given for some rows only: seen once, a few or many times, or a class if the clone is expanded.

>TRBV21-1|-|-|TRBJ2-5
TGTGCCAGCAGCGCAACAGGGGGAGAGACCCAGTACTTC
CASSATGGETQYF
>TRBV14|-|-|TRBJ2-1
TGTGCCAGCAGCCGGACTTGGGAACCGCAGTTCTTC
CASSRTWEPQFF
>TRBV6-5|-|TRBD2|TRBJ2-7
TGTGCCAGCAGTTACTCGACCGGGAGGAGCTACGAGCAGTACTTC
CASSYSTGRSYEQYF
>TRBV28|-|TRBD1|TRBJ1-3
TGTGCCAGCACAAACAGGGGGTCTGGAAACACCATATATTTT
CASTNRGSGNTIYF
>TRBV30|-|-|TRBJ1-4
TGTGCCTGGACTGCAGGGCCCGGTGAAAAACTGTTTTTT
CAWTAGPGEKLFF
>TRBV30|few|-|TRBJ1-5
TGTGCCTGGAGTGGTGGGGGGAATAGCAATCAGCCCCAGCATTTT
CAWSGGGNSNQPQHF
>TRBV5-4|once|-|TRBJ2-7
TGTGCCAGCAGCCGCGACTCCTACGAGCAGTACTTC
CASSRDSYEQYF
>TRBV19|few|TRBD1|TRBJ1-2
TGTGCCATCTCCGAAGGGACAGTAAAAGGCTACACCTTC
CAISEGTVKGYTF
>TRBV27|-|-|TRBJ2-1
TGTGCCAGCAGCCGGAGGGCCGATTACAATGAGCAGTTCTTC
CASSRRADYNEQFF
>TRBV7-2|-|TRBD2|TRBJ2-3
TGTGCCAGCAGCTTATGGATAGCGGGAGTCTCAGATACGCAGTATTTT
CASSLWIAGVSDTQYF
>TRBV4-1|-|-|TRBJ2-1
TGCGCCAGCAGCCAAGACCAGACCTCCTACAATGAGCAGTTCTTC
CASSQDQTSYNEQFF
>TRBV29-1|-|TRBD2|TRBJ2-3
TGCAGCGTGCCGGCGGGAGGGAGAGATACGCAGTATTTT
CSVPAGGRDTQYF
>TRBV28|-|-|TRBJ1-1
TGTGCCAGCAGTTTTATCACTGAAGCTTTCTTT
CASSFITEAFF
>TRBV5-6|-|-|TRBJ1-1
TGTGCCAGCAGCTTTCCGCAGAGGGGTGACACTGAAGCTTTCTTT
CASSFPQRGDTEAFF
>TRBV5-1|once|-|TRBJ1-2
TGCGCCAGCAGCTTGAGACCTTATGGGGGTCTCTATGGCTACACCTTC
CASSLRPYGGLYGYTF
>TRBV28|-|-|TRBJ1-5
TGTGCCAGCAGGCCCGGGACGGGGAATCAGCCCCAGCATTTT
CASRPGTGNQPQHF
>TRBV6-1|-|TRBD2|TRBJ2-2
TGTGCCAGCAGTAGGCTAGCGGGGACCGGGGAGCTGTTTTTT
CASSRLAGTGELFF
>TRBV19|once|-|TRBJ2-5
TGTGCCAGTGGGTACCAAGAGACCCAGTACTTC
CASGYQETQYF
>TRBV28|-|-|TRBJ2-7
TGTGCCAGCAGTTTACCAGGGAACCCCGAGCAGTACTTC
CASSLPGNPEQYF
>TRBV27|-|-|TRBJ2-3
TGTGCCAGCAGCCAAGGGCCTTTAGATACGCAGTATTTT
CASSQGPLDTQYF
>TRBV27|few|-|TRBJ2-6
TGTGCCAGCAGTTTACGGGGCTCTGGGGCCAACGTCCTGACTTTC
CASSLRGSGANVLTF
>TRBV30|-|TRBD2|TRBJ2-1
TGTGCCTGGAGATTCAGCGGGAGGATACCTGAGCAGTTCTTC
CAWRFSGRIPEQFF
>TRBV29-1|-|-|TRBJ2-2
TGCAGCGTTGATTCAGGGACACTAAACACCGGGGAGCTGTTTTTT
CSVDSGTLNTGELFF
>TRBV11-2|-|TRBD1|TRBJ2-7
TGTGCCAGCAGCTTCGGCGGGACAGGGGTCGAGCAGTACTTC
CASSFGGTGVEQYF
>TRBV7-9|-|TRBD2|TRBJ2-7
TGTGCCAGCAGCTTATTCCGGGGGACCAGCGGGAGGGGCTCCTACGAGCAGTACTTC
CASSLFRGTSGRGSYEQYF
>TRBV5-1|-|-|TRBJ2-5
TGCAGCTCCAGGGCAGGTCAAGAGACCCAGTACTTC
CSSRAGQETQYF
>TRBV4-1|-|-|TRBJ1-5
TGCGCCAGCAGCCAACAGGGGAAAGGGGGCAATCAGCCCCAGCATTTT
CASSQQGKGGNQPQHF
>TRBV5-4|once|-|TRBJ1-2
TGTGCCAGCAGCTTGCCAGACGGTGGCTACACCTTC
CASSLPDGGYTF
>TRBV10-3|-|-|TRBJ1-3
TGTGCCATCAGTGACGCGTCTGGAAACACCATATATTTT
CAISDASGNTIYF
>TRBV5-6|-|-|TRBJ2-6
TGTGCCAGCAGCTTGGAAGCTGGGGACGGGGCCAACGTCCTGACTTTC
CASSLEAGDGANVLTF
>TRBV27|-|TRBD1|TRBJ2-1
TGTGCCAGGGGGGACAGGGTCAATGAGCAGTTCTTC
CARGDRVNEQFF
>TRBV29-1|-|-|TRBJ2-2
TGCAGCGTTGACAAGTCGGCCGGGGAGCTGTTTTTT
CSVDKSAGELFF
>TRBV25-1|-|TRBD2|TRBJ2-5
TGTGCCAGCAGTGAATGGCTTGGCGGGAGGCCGGAAAAAGAGACCCAGTACTTC
CASSEWLGGRPEKETQYF
>TRBV29-1|once|-|TRBJ2-1
TGCAGCGTTGGGACTACCTCCTACAATGAGCAGTTCTTC
CSVGTTSYNEQFF
>TRBV29-1|once|-|TRBJ1-2
TGCAGCGTTGAAGATTTCGGGGGCGATGGCTACACCTTC
CSVEDFGGDGYTF
>TRBV18|-|-|TRBJ1-2
TGTGCCAGCTCACCGCCGACAGAGGAACACTATGGCTACACCTTC
CASSPPTEEHYGYTF
>TRBV12-5|-|-|TRBJ2-7
TGTGCTAGTGGCCCCTTATACTCATCCCGGGACACTAGGGGATACGAGCAGTACTTC
CASGPLYSSRDTRGYEQYF
>TRBV9|-|-|TRBJ2-7
TGTGCCAGCAGCAAGACAGGTAGCAGCGAGCAGTACTTC
CASSKTGSSEQYF
>TRBV6-6|-|TRBD1|TRBJ2-7
TGTGCCAGCAGACGGACAGGGGGACCCTACGAGCAGTACTTC
CASRRTGGPYEQYF
>TRBV6-5|once|TRBD1|TRBJ2-7
TGTGCCAGCAGTAGACAGACAGGGGGCTTCGAGCAGTACTTC
CASSRQTGGFEQYF
>TRBV7-9|few|-|TRBJ1-1
TGTGCCAGCAGCTTATGGTCTGCACGCGCTGAAGCTTTCTTT
CASSLWSARAEAFF
>TRBV19|-|-|TRBJ2-3
TGTGCCAGCTCGAGGCAGGGCCCAGGAGATACGCAGTATTTT
CASSRQGPGDTQYF
>TRBV7-6|few|-|TRBJ1-5
TGTGCCAGCAGCTTAAAGGGAGGGCCCCAGCATTTT
CASSLKGGPQHF
>TRBV9|-|TRBD2|TRBJ2-7
TGTGCCAGCAGCGGTAGCGGGAGGGCCGGGAACGAGCAGTACTTC
CASSGSGRAGNEQYF
>TRBV18|-|-|TRBJ1-2
TGTGCCAGCTCACAACGACAGAGCACTAACTATGGCTACACCTTC
CASSQRQSTNYGYTF
>TRBV7-9|-|-|TRBJ2-7
TGTGCCAGCAGCTTAGGGCAGGAGCTCTCCTACGAGCAGTACTTC
CASSLGQELSYEQYF
>TRBV7-9|few|-|TRBJ2-7
TGTGCCAGCAGTGCTCCGGGACTGGGGACCTACGAGCAGTACTTC
CASSAPGLGTYEQYF
>TRBV11-2|once|-|TRBJ1-3
TGTGCCAGCAGCTTAGAGAGGGGCAGAATTGGAAACACCATATATTTT
CASSLERGRIGNTIYF
>TRBV5-1|-|-|TRBJ2-3
TGCGCCAGCAGCCCGGGGGTGGGGGATCCTAGCACAGATACGCAGTATTTT
CASSPGVGDPSTDTQYF
>TRBV6-1|-|TRBD1|TRBJ2-4
TGTGCCAGCAGTGAGCCGGGACAGGGAACTATTCAGTACTTC
CASSEPGQGTIQYF
>TRBV23-1|few|TRBD1|TRBJ1-2
TGCGCCAGCAGCCCATGTCCCCGGGACAGGGGCGGCGAGGGTGGCTACACCTTC
CASSPCPRDRGGEGGYTF
>TRBV6-1|-|TRBD1|TRBJ2-7
TGTGCCAGCAGTCCCGGGACAGTCTCCGAGCAGTACTTC
CASSPGTVSEQYF
>TRBV19|-|TRBD2|TRBJ2-1
TGTGCCAGTAATGGATTAAGGTCTAGCGGGAGGGCCTCCTACAATGAGCAGTTCTTC
CASNGLRSSGRASYNEQFF
>TRBV2|-|TRBD2|TRBJ2-1
TGTGCCAGCAGTTCCCTAGCGGGAGGGTCCAATGAGCAGTTCTTC
CASSSLAGGSNEQFF
>TRBV30|-|-|TRBJ2-3
TGTGCCTGGAGTGCCCAAGTCGGGGCGCAGTCGTATTTT
CAWSAQVGAQSYF
>TRBV6-1|-|-|TRBJ1-1
TGTGCCAGCAGCCAACAGGGTAACACTGAAGCTTTCTTT
CASSQQGNTEAFF
>TRBV2|-|-|TRBJ2-7
TGTGCCAGCAGCCCGGATCTCTACGAGCAGTACTTC
CASSPDLYEQYF
>TRBV5-1|-|-|TRBJ2-1
TGCGCCAGCAGGCGAACCGGCAATGAGCAGTTCTTC
CASRRTGNEQFF
>TRBV7-8|-|TRBD2|TRBJ2-1
TGTGCCAGCAGCGTACTAGCGGGAGTATTTAATGAGCAGTTCTTC
CASSVLAGVFNEQFF